This T cell receptor beta chain was obtained from a study of CXCR3-negative and CXCR3-positive naive CD8 T cells (dated by TCRdb to between 2018 and 2021). Describing the broader study: In total, roughly 140 million TRB reads were obtained, corresponding to roughly 1.5 +/- 0.3 million reads per library. Diversity and physicochemical repertoire analyses were performed on around 10 donors pooled from two independent experiments. The TRBV-TRBJ cluster analysis covered naive subsets from about 5 donors and memory cells from 3 donors.

TCRdb names NextSeq 550 as the instrument used. The Human TCR Profiling Kit (MiLaboratory) was used to make UMI-labeled 5' RACE TRB cDNA libraries. The full amount of extracted RNA was used for cDNA synthesis, and the full amount of resulting cDNA was used for PCR amplification. Libraries were prepared in parallel with an identical number of PCR cycles. The original methods were these. With a requirement of at least two reads per UMI, MIGEC and MiXCR extracted about 50,000 +/- 10,000 unique UMI-labeled TRB cDNA molecules per library. On average, each library contained approximately 40,000 +/- 10,000 functional in-frame TRB CDR3 nucleotide clonotypes without stop codons. After downsampling to 5000 UMI-labeled TRB molecules per sample, diversity metrics, including normalized Shannon-Wiener and Chao1, were computed in VDJtools. For the central five CDR3 residues, VDJtools calculated physicochemical properties weighted by clonotype size, namely interaction energy, strength, volume and Kidera factor 4. TCRdb reprocessed the reads; each CDR3 protein sequence makes one entry, and DNA is unavailable. TCRdb, rather than the study authors, made the V and J calls. The table of this sample itemizes around 88,000 distinct CDR3 sequences. 0.8% to 0.85% of the sample goes to the ten largest clones.

For every CD8+ T cell subset, a few hundred thousand cells were flow-sorted straight into RLT lysis buffer, and each subset was sorted in triplicate. To keep memory contaminants out, a stringent definition of naive CD8+ T cells was applied: CD45RO-CCR7+CD27+CD95-. Peripheral blood mononuclear cells were isolated from buffy coats using standard density gradient centrifugation. Naive CXCR3-negative and CXCR3-positive CD8+ T cells were flow-sorted on a FACSAria III. Total RNA was extracted from sorted cells with an RNeasy Mini Kit. General conclusions and limits of the study: Compared with CXCR3-negative naive cells, CXCR3-positive naive cells had TRB CDR3s with higher hydrophobicity (lower Kidera factor 4), lower energy, and higher strength and volume indices. Both naive subsets had comparably high repertoire diversity, while memory CD8+ T cells had much lower repertoire diversity. Surface CD5, linked to self-reactivity in mice, was comparable between naive subsets; TCR interaction strength was therefore also inferred from TRB CDR3 physicochemical properties. Similar TRBV-TRBJ usage was shown by naive CXCR3-negative and CXCR3-positive cells from the same donor, whereas distinct patterns were shown by memory cells. Freshly isolated PBMCs were used for most assays because CXCR3 expression went down partially after cryopreservation.

The CDR1 and CDR2 encoded by the germline V gene (reference sequence) are SEHNR and FQNEAQ. The CDR3 has 15 amino acids, counting the end cysteine and phenylalanine. No DNA is given. A word on this clonotype: Its antigen has not been determined.

The sequenced sample consisted of naive CXCR3+ CD8+ T cells from blood. Read against the paper, the sample's cell subset or site label means: CD45RO-CCR7+CD27+CD95- naive CD8+ T cells expressing CXCR3 (TNR3+). This TCR derives from a human donor in good health. Some clones in this sample may be carry-over from other donors' samples. The rearranged segments are TRBV7-9 and TRBJ1-5; lacking DNA, the TRBD1 call made by TCRdb goes unchecked. The CDR3 reads as follows: CASSGWTEDNPPQHF.